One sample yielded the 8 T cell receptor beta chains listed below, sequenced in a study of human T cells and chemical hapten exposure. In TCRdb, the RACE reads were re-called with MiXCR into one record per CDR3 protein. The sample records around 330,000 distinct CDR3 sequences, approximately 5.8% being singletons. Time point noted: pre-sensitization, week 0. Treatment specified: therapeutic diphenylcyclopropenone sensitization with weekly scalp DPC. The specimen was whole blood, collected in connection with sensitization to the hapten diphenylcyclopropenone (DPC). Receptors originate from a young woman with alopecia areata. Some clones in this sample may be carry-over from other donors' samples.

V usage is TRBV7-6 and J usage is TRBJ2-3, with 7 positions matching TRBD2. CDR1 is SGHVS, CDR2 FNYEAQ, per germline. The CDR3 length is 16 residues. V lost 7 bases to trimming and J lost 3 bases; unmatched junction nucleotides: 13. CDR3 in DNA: TGTGCCAGCACCCCTCCCCCCGGCGGGGGAACAGATACGCAGTATTTT. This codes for CASTPPPGGGTDTQYF.

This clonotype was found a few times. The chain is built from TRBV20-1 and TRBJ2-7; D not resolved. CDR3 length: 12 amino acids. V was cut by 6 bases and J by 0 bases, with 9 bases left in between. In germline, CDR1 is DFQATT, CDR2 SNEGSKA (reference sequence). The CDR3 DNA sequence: TGCAGTGCCCCCGGGCCCTCCTACGAGCAGTACTTC. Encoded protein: CSAPGPSYEQYF.

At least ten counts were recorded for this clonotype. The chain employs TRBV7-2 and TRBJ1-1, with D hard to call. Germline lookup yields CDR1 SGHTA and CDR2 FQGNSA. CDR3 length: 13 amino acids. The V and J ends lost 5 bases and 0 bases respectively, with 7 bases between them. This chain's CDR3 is CASSPYLNTEAFF. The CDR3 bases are TGTGCCAGCAGCCCCTACCTGAACACTGAAGCTTTCTTT.

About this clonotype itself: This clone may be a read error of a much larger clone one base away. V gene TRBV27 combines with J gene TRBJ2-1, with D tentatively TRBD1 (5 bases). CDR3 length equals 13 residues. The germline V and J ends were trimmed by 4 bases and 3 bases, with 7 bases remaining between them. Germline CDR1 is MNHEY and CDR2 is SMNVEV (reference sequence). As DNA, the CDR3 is TGTGCCAGCAGTTCGGACAACTACAATGAGCAGTTCTTC. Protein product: CASSSDNYNEQFF.

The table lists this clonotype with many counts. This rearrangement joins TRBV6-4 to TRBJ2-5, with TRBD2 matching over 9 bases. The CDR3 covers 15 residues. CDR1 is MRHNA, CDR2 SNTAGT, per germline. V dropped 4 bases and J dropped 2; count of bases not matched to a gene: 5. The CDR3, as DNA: TGTGCCAGCAGTGGTGGAGCGGGGGGACAAGAGACCCAGTACTTC. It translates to CASSGGAGGQETQYF.

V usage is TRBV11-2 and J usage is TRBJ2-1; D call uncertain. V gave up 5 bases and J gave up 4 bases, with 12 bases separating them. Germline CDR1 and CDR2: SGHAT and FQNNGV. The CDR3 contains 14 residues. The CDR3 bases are TGTGCCAGCAGCCCCGCCCGGCTGTACAATGAGCAGTTCTTC. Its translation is CASSPARLYNEQFF.

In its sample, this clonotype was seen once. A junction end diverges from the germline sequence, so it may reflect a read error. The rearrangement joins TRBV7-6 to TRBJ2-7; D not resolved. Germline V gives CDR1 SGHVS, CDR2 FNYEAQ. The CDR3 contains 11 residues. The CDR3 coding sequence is TGTGCCAGCAGCTCGTCCTACGAGCTGTACTTC. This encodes CASSSSYELYF.

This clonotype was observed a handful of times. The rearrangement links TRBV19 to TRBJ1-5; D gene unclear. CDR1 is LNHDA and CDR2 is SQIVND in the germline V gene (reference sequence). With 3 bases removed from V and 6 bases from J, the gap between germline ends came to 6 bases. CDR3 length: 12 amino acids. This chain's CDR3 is CASSIRGQPQHF. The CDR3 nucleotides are TGTGCCAGTAGTATCCGCGGTCAGCCCCAGCATTTT.